The entry below gives a single T cell receptor beta chain sequence along with its context. As yet, its antigen is unknown. The data derive from a study of human T cells and chemical hapten exposure. TCRdb re-called the RACE reads through MiXCR, storing one row per CDR3 protein. The data contain 95,000 to 150,000 distinct CDR3 sequences, roughly an eighth of them seen just once; the ten biggest clones take up around 0.99%. CDR1 and CDR2 from the germline V gene are KGHSH and LQKENI. V shed 2 bases, J shed 4 bases, and the junction held 6 bases outside the gene matches. This CDR3 has 15 amino acids. Time point in this sample: patch test 1, 2 weeks after DPC sensitization. Documented treatment: therapeutic diphenylcyclopropenone sensitization with weekly scalp DPC. Study-level findings and limits: Correlating positively with patch test score were the PT1 expanded TCR counts. Expanded TCRs clustered into significantly more large CDR3 similarity groups than controls, the analysis revealed.

The sample in question was whole blood, obtained in connection with sensitization to the hapten diphenylcyclopropenone (DPC). The chain employs TRBV18 and TRBJ2-7; TRBD1 agrees at 9 bases. The sequence was collected from a man between 18 and 35 years old with alopecia areata. Some clones in this sample may be carry-over from other donors' samples. This chain's CDR3 is CASSPGDRVRYEQYV. CDR3 nucleotide sequence: TGTGCCAGCTCACCAGGGGACAGGGTGAGGTACGAGCAGTACGTC.